This T cell receptor (beta chain) comes out of a study of T cell repertoires in cytomegalovirus infection. As for the study in general: Indications of both CMV infection and matching HLA type were provided by public TCR beta signatures.

TCRdb recomputed calls from the reads with MiXCR, one row per CDR3 protein. The sample records some 440,000 distinct CDR3 sequences, approximately 30% being singletons. The CDR3 has 14 residues. CDR1 SEHNR and CDR2 FQNEAQ come from the germline V gene (reference sequence). V lost 4 bases, J lost 1 base, and 10 bases lay in between. This clonotype was counted between two and nine times. Its antigen is unknown. Whole-study findings and limits: Across the ex vivo response, the dominant clonotypes were HLA-C-restricted CMV-specific TCR beta clonotypes.

The clonotype was recovered from a human donor in good health (CMV status not recorded). Some clones in this sample may be carry-over from other donors' samples. Material for sequencing was PBMCs. The V gene is TRBV7-9, the J gene TRBJ1-1, with unresolved D. CDR3: CASSSSAGNTEAFF. CDR3 DNA sequence: TGTGCCAGCAGCTCCAGCGCAGGGAACACTGAAGCTTTCTTT. The whole variable domain, remainder taken from reference TRBV7-9 and TRBJ1-1, is DTGVSQNPRHKITKRGQNVTFRCDPISEHNRLYWYRQTLGQGPEFLTYFQNEAQLEKSRLLSDRFSAERPKGSFSTLEIQRTEQGDSAMYLCASSSSAGNTEAFFGQGTRLTVV.